The 8 T cell receptor beta chains below come from one sample, sequenced in a study of liver allograft versus peripheral blood T cells. The overall study: Recipients' peripheral blood supplied the T cell receptor repertoires against which those in transplanted livers were compared.

TCRdb re-called the reads with MiXCR, one entry per CDR3 protein. The repertoire holds about 8,400 distinct CDR3 sequences, with roughly 15% as singletons. The source of these receptors is a human patient who had a liver transplant. Among the T cells, some may be from the graft donor.

This clonotype is deemed medium-sized. The rearrangement joins TRBV19 to TRBJ1-2, with D hard to call. Between the trimmed V and J ends, which lost 3 bases and 4 bases, there was a span of 15 bases. CDR1 and CDR2 from the germline V gene are LNHDA and SQIVND (reference sequence). CDR3 length equals 15 residues. The CDR3 reads CASSIIFPRSYGYTF. Here the CDR3 DNA reads TGTGCCAGTAGTATCATATTCCCCAGGAGCTATGGCTACACCTTC.

V gene TRBV20-1 combines with J gene TRBJ1-4, with unresolved D. The germline V gene has CDR1 DFQATT and CDR2 SNEGSKA (reference sequence). Trimming cost V 0 bases and J 4 bases, with 12 bases left between them. The CDR3 consists of 15 residues. CDR3 loop: CSARDFGQINEKLFF. The CDR3, as DNA: TGCAGTGCTAGAGATTTCGGGCAGATTAATGAAAAACTGTTTTTT.

The chain is built from TRBV2 and TRBJ2-5, with a possible D match to TRBD1 (6 bases). The V and J ends lost 7 bases and 2 bases respectively, with 14 bases between them. CDR3 length: 14 amino acids. CDR1 is SNHLY and CDR2 is FYNNEI in the germline V gene. The CDR3 loop is CASKPGHTQETQYF. The CDR3 bases are TGTGCCAGCAAGCCGGGACACACACAAGAGACCCAGTACTTC.

At least ten counts were recorded for this clonotype. This rearrangement joins TRBV20-1 to TRBJ1-2; tentative D call: TRBD1 (6 bases). Germline lookup yields CDR1 DFQATT and CDR2 SNEGSKA (reference sequence). The CDR3 has 15 residues. The V and J ends lost 1 base and 6 bases respectively, with 18 bases between them. The CDR3 sequence is CSARGPGGRADGYTF. CDR3 coding DNA: TGCAGTGCTAGAGGCCCCGGGGGGCGCGCGGATGGCTACACCTTC.

In this sample, this clonotype turned up many times. The chain is built from TRBV9 and TRBJ2-5; 11 nucleotides align to TRBD2. CDR1 and CDR2 from the germline V gene are SGDLS and YYNGEE. CDR3 length: 16 residues. V gave up 0 bases and J gave up 4 bases; unmatched junction bases: 5. The CDR3 nucleotides read TGTGCCAGCAGCGTAGGTAGCGGGAGGGCCTTAGAGACCCAGTACTTC. Protein product: CASSVGSGRALETQYF.

This clonotype was seen repeatedly, ten times or more. V and J are TRBV12-3 or TRBV12-4 and TRBJ2-4; the D gene could be TRBD1 or TRBD2 (5 bases each). The V and J ends lost 0 bases and 5 bases respectively, with 11 bases between them. The CDR3 covers 15 residues. The CDR3 DNA is TGTGCCAGCAGTTTAGCGTTTGGGGGAGAAAACATTCAGTACTTC. The encoded protein is CASSLAFGGENIQYF.

This clonotype is classed as medium-sized. This chain joins TRBV29-1 and TRBJ2-2; D is unclear. Deletions cut 7 bases from V and 2 bases from J, with 14 bases between. The V gene's germline CDR1 is SQVTM and CDR2 ANQGSEA. The CDR3 extends over 14 amino acids. The CDR3 DNA reads TGCAGCGCCCGGAGTCTTACAAACACCGGGGAGCTGTTTTTT. It specifies CSARSLTNTGELFF.

This clonotype was counted a few times. The chain combines TRBV5-4 with TRBJ2-7; D is perhaps TRBD1 or TRBD2 (6 bases each). The germline V and J ends were trimmed by 2 bases and 7 bases, with 16 bases remaining between them. CDR1 is SGHNT, CDR2 YYREEE, per germline (reference sequence). This CDR3 spans 14 amino acids. CDR3 sequence (DNA): TGTGCCAGCAGCTTACACAGGGAGGTAGTAGAGCAGTACTTC. Its protein is CASSLHREVVEQYF.